This T cell receptor beta chain comes out of a study of identical twins. Unique molecular identifiers were present on the cDNA, which also gained a universal primer site by template switching. TCRdb independently ran MiXCR on the 5' RACE reads; one entry per CDR3 protein. Here the sample spans some 270,000 distinct CDR3 sequences, about 8% being singletons. The length of the CDR3 is 15 residues. Between the trimmed V and J ends, which lost 0 bases and 7 bases, there was a span of 14 bases. Germline values: CDR1 SGHRS, CDR2 YFSETQ. This clonotype has more than one count but fewer than ten. The same data also went into a second study, on yellow fever vaccine responses in identical twins.

The rearrangement uses TRBV5-1 and TRBJ2-1; D uncertain. The receptor's source is a woman under 30 in good health. Sequenced: CD8+ T cells sorted from blood. This CDR3 is CASSLEVGPGNEQFF. The DNA of the CDR3 is TGCGCCAGCAGCTTGGAAGTAGGGCCCGGGAATGAGCAGTTCTTC.